This T cell receptor (beta chain) was profiled in a study of shared clonotypes between healthy human individuals. Authors' processing steps: Because ImmunoSEQ provided only junction sequences with no quality scores, the filtering differed. Produced via immunoSEQ multiplex PCR; TCRdb's table is partial and in-frame only. Clonal size and the V and J genes are those of that table, whereas D and trimming came from the DNA. The sample lists approximately 740,000 clones, around two thirds occurring once. The CDR3 loop spans 14 amino acids. The V gene lost 2 bases and the J gene lost 1 base, with 9 bases spanning the gap. The germline V gene encodes CDR1 SGHNT and CDR2 YYREEE (reference sequence). HIV-negative, healthy adults without recent acute infections or vaccinations were the donors.

This sequence was found in a woman aged 25 to 45 in good health. V and J are TRBV5-4 and TRBJ2-5; D perhaps matches TRBD1 (5 bases). The specimen was memory CD4+ T cells sorted from blood. Subset noted: CD45RA-negative fraction. CDR3 in DNA: TGTGCCAGCAGCTTTGGACACTTCCAAGAGACCCAGTACTTC. Translating it yields CASSFGHFQETQYF.